The source of this TCR beta chain is a study of T cell changes during pregnancy in multiple sclerosis. Generated by immunoSEQ multiplex PCR, the TCRdb table keeps only in-frame clones and is missing some. The sample carries tens of thousands of clones, 75% to 95% recorded once. Specimen: CD4+ T cells from peripheral blood mononuclear cells, collected before pregnancy. This receptor was identified in a female donor with multiple sclerosis, enrolled in a pregnancy study.

In DNA, the CDR3 is TGTGCCAGTTCTAAAGACTCTGGAAACACCATATATTTT. Protein: CASSKDSGNTIYF. The chain couples TRBV19 to TRBJ1-3; D unresolved. Germline V gene lookup returns CDR1 LNHDA and CDR2 SQIVND (reference sequence). The CDR3 is 13 amino acids. Trimming left V 8 bases short and J 0 bases short, with 8 bases between.